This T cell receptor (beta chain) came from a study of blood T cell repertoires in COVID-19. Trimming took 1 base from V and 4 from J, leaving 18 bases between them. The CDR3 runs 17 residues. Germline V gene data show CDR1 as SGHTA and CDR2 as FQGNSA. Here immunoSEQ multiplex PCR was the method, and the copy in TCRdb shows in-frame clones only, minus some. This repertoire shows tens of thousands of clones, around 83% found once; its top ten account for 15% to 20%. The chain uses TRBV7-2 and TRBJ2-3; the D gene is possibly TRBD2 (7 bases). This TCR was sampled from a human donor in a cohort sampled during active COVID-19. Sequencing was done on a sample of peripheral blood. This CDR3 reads CASSLELRGAGADTQYF. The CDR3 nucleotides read TGTGCCAGCAGCTTAGAGCTTCGGGGGGCGGGAGCAGATACGCAGTATTTT.